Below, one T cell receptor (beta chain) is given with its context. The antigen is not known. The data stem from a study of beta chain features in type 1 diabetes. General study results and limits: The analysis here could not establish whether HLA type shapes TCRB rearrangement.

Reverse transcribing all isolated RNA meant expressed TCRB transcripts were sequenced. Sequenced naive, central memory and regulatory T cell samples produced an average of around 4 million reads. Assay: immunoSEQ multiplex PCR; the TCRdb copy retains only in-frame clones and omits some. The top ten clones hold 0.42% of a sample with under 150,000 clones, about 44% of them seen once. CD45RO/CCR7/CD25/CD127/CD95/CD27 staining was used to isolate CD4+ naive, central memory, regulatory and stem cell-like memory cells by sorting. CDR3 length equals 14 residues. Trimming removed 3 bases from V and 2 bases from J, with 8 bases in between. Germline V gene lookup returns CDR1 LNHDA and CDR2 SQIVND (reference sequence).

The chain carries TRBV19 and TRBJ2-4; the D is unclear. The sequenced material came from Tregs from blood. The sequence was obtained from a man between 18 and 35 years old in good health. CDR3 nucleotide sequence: TGTGCCAGTAGTATCGGTGTGTCCAAAAACATTCAGTACTTC. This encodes CASSIGVSKNIQYF.